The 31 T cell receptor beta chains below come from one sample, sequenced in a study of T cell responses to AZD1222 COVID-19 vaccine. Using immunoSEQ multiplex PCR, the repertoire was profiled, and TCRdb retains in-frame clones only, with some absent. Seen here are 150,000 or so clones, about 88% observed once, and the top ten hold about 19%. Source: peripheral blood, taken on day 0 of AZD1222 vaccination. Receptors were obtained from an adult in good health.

CDR3 residues: CASSVIRWTEAFF. The CDR3 coding sequence is TGTGCCAGCAGCGTTATCAGGTGGACTGAAGCTTTCTTT. The V call is TRBV7-2, the J call TRBJ1-1; D remains ambiguous. This CDR3 spans 13 amino acids. The V gene's germline CDR1 is SGHTA and CDR2 FQGNSA. The ends were cut back, 5 bases at V and 5 bases at J, with 12 bases in the middle.

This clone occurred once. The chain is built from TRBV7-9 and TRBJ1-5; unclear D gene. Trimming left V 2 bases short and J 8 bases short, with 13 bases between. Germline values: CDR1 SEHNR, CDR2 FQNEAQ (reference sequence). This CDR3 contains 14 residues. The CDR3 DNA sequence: TGTGCCAGCAGCTTATCCGGGGAAAGGGAGCCCCAGCATTTT. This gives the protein CASSLSGEREPQHF.

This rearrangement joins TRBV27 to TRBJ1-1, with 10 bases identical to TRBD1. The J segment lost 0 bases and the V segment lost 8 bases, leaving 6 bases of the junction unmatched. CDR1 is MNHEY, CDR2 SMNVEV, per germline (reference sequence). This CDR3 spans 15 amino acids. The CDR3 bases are TGTGCCAGCGGGGGGACAGGGGTTGTGAACACTGAAGCTTTCTTT. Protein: CASGGTGVVNTEAFF.

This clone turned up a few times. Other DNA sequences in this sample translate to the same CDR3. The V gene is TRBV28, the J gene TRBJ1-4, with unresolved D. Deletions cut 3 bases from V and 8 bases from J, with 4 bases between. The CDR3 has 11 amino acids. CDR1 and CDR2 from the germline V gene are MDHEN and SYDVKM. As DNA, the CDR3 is TGTGCCAGCAGTTTTGGGGAAAAACTGTTTTTT. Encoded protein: CASSFGEKLFF.

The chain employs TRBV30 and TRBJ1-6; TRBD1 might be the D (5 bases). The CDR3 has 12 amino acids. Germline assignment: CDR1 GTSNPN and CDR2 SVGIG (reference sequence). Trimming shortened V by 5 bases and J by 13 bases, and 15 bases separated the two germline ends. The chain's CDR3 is CAWAQGPGPLHF. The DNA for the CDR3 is TGTGCCTGGGCCCAGGGACCGGGCCCCCTCCACTTT. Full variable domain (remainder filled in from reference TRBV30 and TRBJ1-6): SQTIHQWPATLVQPVGSPLSLECTVEGTSNPNLYWYRQAAGRGLQLLFYSVGIGQISSEVPQNLSASRPQDRQFILSSKKLLLSDSGFYLCAWAQGPGPLHFGNGTRLTVT.

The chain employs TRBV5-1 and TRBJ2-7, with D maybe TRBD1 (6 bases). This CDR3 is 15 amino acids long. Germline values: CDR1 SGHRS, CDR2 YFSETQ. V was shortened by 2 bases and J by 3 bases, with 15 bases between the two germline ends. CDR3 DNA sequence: TGCGCCAGCAGCTTTGGGACATGGGGCTTCTACGAGCAGTACTTC. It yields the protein CASSFGTWGFYEQYF.

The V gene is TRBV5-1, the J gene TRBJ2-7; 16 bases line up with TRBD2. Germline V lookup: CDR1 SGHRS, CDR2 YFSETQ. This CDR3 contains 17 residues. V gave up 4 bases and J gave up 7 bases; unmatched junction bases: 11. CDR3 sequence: CASSGGLAGGPGDEQYF. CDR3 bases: TGCGCCAGCAGCGGGGGACTAGCGGGAGGGCCAGGAGATGAGCAGTACTTC.

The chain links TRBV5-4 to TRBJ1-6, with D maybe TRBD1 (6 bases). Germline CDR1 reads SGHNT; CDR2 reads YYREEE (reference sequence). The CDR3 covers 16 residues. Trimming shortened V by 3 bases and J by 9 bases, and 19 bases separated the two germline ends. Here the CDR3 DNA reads TGTGCCAGCAGCTCCCTTACCTCTGGACAGTCTTCACCCCTCCACTTT. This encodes CASSSLTSGQSSPLHF.

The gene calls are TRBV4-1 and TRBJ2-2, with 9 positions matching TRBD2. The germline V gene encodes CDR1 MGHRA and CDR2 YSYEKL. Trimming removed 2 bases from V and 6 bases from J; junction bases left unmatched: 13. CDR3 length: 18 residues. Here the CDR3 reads CASSQLIGGGGEAGELFF. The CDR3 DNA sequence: TGCGCCAGCAGCCAACTTATTGGCGGGGGGGGCGAGGCCGGGGAGCTGTTTTTT.

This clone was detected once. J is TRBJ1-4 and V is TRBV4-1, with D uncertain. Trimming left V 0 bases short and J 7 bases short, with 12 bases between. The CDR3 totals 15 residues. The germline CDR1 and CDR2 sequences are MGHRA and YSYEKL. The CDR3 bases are TGCGCCAGCAGCCAAGAGGCCGTGGACCGTGAAAAACTGTTTTTT. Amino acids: CASSQEAVDREKLFF.

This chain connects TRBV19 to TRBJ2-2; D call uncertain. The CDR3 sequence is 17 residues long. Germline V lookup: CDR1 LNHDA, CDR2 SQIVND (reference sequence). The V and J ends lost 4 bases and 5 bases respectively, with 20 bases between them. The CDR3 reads CASSTPPRYEGTGELFF. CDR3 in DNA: TGTGCCAGTAGTACGCCTCCCCGGTACGAAGGGACCGGGGAGCTGTTTTTT.

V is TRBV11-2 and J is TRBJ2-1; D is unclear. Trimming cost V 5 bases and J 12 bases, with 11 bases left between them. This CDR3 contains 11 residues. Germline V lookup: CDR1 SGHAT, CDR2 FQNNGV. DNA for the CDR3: TGTGCCAGCAGCCAACTCACGTGGCAGTTCTTC. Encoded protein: CASSQLTWQFF.

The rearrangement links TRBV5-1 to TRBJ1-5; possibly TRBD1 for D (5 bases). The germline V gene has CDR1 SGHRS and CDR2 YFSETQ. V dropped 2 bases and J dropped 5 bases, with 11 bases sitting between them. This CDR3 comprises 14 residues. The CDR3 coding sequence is TGCGCCAGCAGCTTCGGGGGAAGGGATCAGCCCCAGCATTTT. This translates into CASSFGGRDQPQHF.

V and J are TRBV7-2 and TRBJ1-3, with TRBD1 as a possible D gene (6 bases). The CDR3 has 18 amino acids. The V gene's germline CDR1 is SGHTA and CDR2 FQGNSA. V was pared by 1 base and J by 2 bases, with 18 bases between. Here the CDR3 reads CASSLVHDLQGTGNTIYF. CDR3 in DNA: TGTGCCAGCAGCTTAGTTCACGACCTACAGGGAACTGGAAACACCATATATTTT.

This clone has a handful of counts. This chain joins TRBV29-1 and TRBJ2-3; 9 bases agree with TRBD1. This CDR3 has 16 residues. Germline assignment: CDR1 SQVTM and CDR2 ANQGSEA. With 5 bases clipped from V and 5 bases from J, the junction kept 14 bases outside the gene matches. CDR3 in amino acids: CSVTDSDRGGGDTQYF. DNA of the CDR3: TGCAGCGTTACGGATTCGGACAGGGGAGGAGGAGATACGCAGTATTTT.

As DNA, the CDR3 is TGTGCCAGCAGCTTGGACCTTCGGGGAACTGAAGCTTTCTTT. Its protein is CASSLDLRGTEAFF. The gene calls are TRBV5-6 and TRBJ1-1; D gene unclear. V lost 0 bases and J 5 bases, leaving 11 bases between the germline ends. Per the germline V gene, CDR1 is SGHDT and CDR2 is YYEEEE. The CDR3 is 14 amino acids.

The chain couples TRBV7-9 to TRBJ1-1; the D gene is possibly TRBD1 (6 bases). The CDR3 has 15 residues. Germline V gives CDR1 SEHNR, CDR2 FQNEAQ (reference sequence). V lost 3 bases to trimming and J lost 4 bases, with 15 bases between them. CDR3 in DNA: TGTGCCAGCAGCTTGTTTCCACAGGGCCTCACTGAAGCTTTCTTT. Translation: CASSLFPQGLTEAFF.

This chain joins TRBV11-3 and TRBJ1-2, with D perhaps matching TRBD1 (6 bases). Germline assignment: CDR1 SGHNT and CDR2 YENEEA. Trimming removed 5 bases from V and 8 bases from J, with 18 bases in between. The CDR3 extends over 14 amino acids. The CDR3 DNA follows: TGTGCCAGCAGCCTACGTGGGGGCGAGGGGGGCTACACCTTC. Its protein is CASSLRGGEGGYTF.

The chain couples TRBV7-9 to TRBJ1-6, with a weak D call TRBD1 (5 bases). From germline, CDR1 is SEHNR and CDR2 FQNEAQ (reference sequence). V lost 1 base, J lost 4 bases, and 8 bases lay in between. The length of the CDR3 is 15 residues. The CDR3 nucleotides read TGTGCCAGCAGCTTAGAGGACACATATAATTCACCCCTCCACTTT. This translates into CASSLEDTYNSPLHF. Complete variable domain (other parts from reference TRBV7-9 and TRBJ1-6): DTGVSQNPRHKITKRGQNVTFRCDPISEHNRLYWYRQTLGQGPEFLTYFQNEAQLEKSRLLSDRFSAERPKGSFSTLEIQRTEQGDSAMYLCASSLEDTYNSPLHFGNGTRLTVT.

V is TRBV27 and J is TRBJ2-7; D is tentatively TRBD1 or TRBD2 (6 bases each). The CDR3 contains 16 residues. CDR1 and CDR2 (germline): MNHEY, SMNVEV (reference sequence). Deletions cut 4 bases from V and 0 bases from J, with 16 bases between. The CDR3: CASSSRGTPGSYEQYF. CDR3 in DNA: TGTGCCAGCAGTTCTCGGGGGACACCGGGCTCCTACGAGCAGTACTTC.

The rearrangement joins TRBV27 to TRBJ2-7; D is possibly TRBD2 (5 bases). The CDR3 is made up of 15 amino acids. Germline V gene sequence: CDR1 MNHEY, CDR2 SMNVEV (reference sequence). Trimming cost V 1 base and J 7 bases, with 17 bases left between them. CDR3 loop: CASSLFRARPGEQYF. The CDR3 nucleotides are TGTGCCAGCAGTTTATTCCGCGCGCGTCCGGGGGAGCAGTACTTC.

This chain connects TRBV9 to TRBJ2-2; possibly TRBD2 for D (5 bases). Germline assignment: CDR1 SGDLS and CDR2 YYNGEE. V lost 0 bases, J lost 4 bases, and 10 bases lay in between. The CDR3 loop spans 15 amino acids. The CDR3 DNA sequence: TGTGCCAGCAGCGTAGGGCTAGCTCGCACCGGGGAGCTGTTTTTT. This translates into CASSVGLARTGELFF.

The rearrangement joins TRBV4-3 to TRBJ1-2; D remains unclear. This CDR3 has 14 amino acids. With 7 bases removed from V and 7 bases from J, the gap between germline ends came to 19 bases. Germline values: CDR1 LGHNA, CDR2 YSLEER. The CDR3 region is CASKEGPEGRGYTF. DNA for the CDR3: TGCGCCAGCAAAGAGGGTCCTGAGGGCCGTGGCTACACCTTC.

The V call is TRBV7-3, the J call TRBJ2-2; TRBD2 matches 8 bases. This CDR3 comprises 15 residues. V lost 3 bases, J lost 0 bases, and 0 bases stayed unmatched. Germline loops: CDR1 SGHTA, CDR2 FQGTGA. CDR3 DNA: TGTGCCAGCAGCTTTAGCGGGGCGAACACCGGGGAGCTGTTTTTT. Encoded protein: CASSFSGANTGELFF.

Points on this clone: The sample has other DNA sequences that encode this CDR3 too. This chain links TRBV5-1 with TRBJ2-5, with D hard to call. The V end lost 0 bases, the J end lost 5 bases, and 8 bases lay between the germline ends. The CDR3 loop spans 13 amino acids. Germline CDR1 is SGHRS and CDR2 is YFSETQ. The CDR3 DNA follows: TGCGCCAGCAGCTTGGAGGGTCGCGAGACCCAGTACTTC. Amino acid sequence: CASSLEGRETQYF.

CDR3 residues: CASSLPGSGEFF. In nucleotides, the CDR3 is TGTGCCAGCAGTCTCCCCGGCTCCGGGGAGTTCTTC. The V call is TRBV28, the J call TRBJ2-1; possibly TRBD2 for D (5 bases). The V and J ends lost 5 bases and 14 bases respectively, with 16 bases between them. This CDR3 has 12 amino acids. The germline gives CDR1 MDHEN, CDR2 SYDVKM.

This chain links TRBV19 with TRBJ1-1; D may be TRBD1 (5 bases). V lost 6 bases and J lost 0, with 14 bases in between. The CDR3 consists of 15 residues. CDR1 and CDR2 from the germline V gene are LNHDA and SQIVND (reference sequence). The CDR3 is CASRWAGTMNTEAFF. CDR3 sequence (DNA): TGTGCCAGTAGATGGGCAGGGACCATGAACACTGAAGCTTTCTTT.

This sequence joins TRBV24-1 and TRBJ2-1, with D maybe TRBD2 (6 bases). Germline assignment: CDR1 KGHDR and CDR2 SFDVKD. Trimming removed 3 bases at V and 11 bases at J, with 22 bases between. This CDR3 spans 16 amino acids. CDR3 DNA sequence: TGTGCCACCAGTGATCGACAAACTGATCTAGCGCTTAAGCAGTTCTTC. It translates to CATSDRQTDLALKQFF.

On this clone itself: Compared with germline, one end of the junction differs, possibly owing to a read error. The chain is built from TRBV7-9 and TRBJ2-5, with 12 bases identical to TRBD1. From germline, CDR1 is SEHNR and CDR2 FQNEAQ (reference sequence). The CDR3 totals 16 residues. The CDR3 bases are TGTGCCTGCAGCTCGGGACAGGGGGCTCACCAAGAGACCCAGTACTTC. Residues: CACSSGQGAHQETQYF. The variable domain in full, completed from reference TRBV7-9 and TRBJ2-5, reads DTGVSQNPRHKITKRGQNVTFRCDPISEHNRLYWYRQTLGQGPEFLTYFQNEAQLEKSRLLSDRFSAERPKGSFSTLEIQRTEQGDSAMYLCACSSGQGAHQETQYFGPGTRLLVL.

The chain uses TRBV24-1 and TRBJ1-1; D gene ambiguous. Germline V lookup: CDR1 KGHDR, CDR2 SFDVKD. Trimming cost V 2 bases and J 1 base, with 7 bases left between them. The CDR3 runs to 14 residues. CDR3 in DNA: TGTGCCACCAGTGATTCCCCGGGGAACACTGAAGCTTTCTTT. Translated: CATSDSPGNTEAFF.

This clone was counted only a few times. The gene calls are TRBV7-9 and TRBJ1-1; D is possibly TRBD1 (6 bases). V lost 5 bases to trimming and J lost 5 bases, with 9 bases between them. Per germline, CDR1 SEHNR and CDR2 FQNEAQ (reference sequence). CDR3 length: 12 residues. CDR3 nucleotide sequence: TGTGCCAGCAGCCCTGACAGGACTGAAGCTTTCTTT. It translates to CASSPDRTEAFF.